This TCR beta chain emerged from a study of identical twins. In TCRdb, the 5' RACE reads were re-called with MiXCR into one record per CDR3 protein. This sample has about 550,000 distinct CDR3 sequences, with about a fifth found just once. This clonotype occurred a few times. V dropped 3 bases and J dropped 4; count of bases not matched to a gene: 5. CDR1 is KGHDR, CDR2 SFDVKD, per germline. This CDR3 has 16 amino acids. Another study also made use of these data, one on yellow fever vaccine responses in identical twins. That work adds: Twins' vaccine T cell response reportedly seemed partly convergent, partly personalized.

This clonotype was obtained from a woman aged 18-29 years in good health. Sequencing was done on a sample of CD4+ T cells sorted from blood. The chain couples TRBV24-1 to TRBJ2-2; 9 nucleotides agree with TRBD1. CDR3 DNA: TGTGCCACCAGTGATCCGGGGACAGGGCCCACCGGGGAGCTGTTTTTT. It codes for CATSDPGTGPTGELFF.